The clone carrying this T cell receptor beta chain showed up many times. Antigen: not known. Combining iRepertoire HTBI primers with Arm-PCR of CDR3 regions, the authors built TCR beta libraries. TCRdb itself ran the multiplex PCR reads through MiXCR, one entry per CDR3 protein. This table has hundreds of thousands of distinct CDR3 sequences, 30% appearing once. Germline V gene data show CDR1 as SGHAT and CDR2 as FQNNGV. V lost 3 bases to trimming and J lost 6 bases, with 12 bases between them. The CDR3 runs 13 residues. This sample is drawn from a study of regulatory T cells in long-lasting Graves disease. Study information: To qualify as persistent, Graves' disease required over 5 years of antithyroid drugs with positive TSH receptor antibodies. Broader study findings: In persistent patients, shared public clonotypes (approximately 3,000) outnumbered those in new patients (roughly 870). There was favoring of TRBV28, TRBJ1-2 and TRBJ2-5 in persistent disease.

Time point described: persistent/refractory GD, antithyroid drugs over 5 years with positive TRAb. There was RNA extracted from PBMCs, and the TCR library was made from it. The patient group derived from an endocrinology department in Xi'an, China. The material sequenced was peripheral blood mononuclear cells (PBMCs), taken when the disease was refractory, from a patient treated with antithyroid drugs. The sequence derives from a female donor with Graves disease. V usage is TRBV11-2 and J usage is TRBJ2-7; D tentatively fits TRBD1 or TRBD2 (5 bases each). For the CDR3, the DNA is TGTGCCAGCAGCTTCGGGCAGGGACGCGAGCAGTACTTC. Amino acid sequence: CASSFGQGREQYF.